What follows are 26 T cell receptor beta chains derived from one specimen sequenced in a study of CD8+ T cells in alopecia areata. RNA extraction and reverse transcription yielded cDNA as sequencing template. Using immunoSEQ multiplex PCR, the repertoire was profiled, and TCRdb retains in-frame clones only, with some absent. The sample holds 150,000 or so clones, about 90% seen once. The sample here was CD8+ T cells sorted from blood, taken at week 0. The source of these receptors is a human donor with alopecia areata.

Only one count was recorded for this clone. The chain links TRBV27 to TRBJ1-5; the D gene is possibly TRBD1 (5 bases). Trimming removed 0 bases at V and 4 bases at J, with 13 bases between. CDR3 size: 16 residues. Germline assignment: CDR1 MNHEY and CDR2 SMNVEV (reference sequence). The CDR3 loop reads CASSLSGPGLNQPQHF. CDR3 bases: TGTGCCAGCAGTTTATCGGGGCCCGGTCTAAATCAGCCCCAGCATTTT.

This clone was counted a single time. The V gene is TRBV5-1, the J gene TRBJ2-7; the match to TRBD1 covers 7 bases. This CDR3 spans 15 amino acids. Trimming took 2 bases from V and 5 from J; bases not matched to a gene: 10. The germline V gene encodes CDR1 SGHRS and CDR2 YFSETQ. The CDR3 nucleotides are TGCGCCAGCAGCTTTATAGAACAGGGGCCCCACGAGCAGTACTTC. This encodes CASSFIEQGPHEQYF. Full variable domain (outside the CDR3, taken from reference TRBV5-1 and TRBJ2-7): KAGVTQTPRYLIKTRGQQVTLSCSPISGHRSVSWYQQTPGQGLQFLFEYFSETQRNKGNFPGRFSGRQFSNSRSEMNVSTLELGDSALYLCASSFIEQGPHEQYFGPGTRLTVT.

The chain is built from TRBV4-1 and TRBJ1-5, with D perhaps matching TRBD1 (6 bases). Germline CDR1 and CDR2: MGHRA and YSYEKL. The CDR3 covers 13 residues. Trimming left V 9 bases short and J 6 bases short, with 15 bases between. CDR3 sequence: CASSRTVGQPQHF. The CDR3 DNA is TGCGCCAGTTCTCGGACAGTTGGTCAGCCCCAGCATTTT.

The chain is built from TRBV14 and TRBJ2-7; the match to TRBD1 covers 11 bases. This CDR3 contains 14 residues. Germline CDR1 is SGHDN and CDR2 is FVKESK. J was trimmed by 4 bases and V by 6 bases; bases with no gene match: 5. Written as DNA, the CDR3 is TGTGCCAGCAGTGATGGGACAGGGGGTTACGAGCAGTACTTC. Amino acids: CASSDGTGGYEQYF.

This clone was counted a single time. The V and J genes are TRBV2 and TRBJ2-3; D unresolved. The V gene lost 4 bases and the J gene lost 5 bases, with 10 bases spanning the gap. The germline V gene has CDR1 SNHLY and CDR2 FYNNEI. This CDR3 is built from 13 residues. CDR3 loop: CASSGRDGDTQYF. The CDR3 DNA follows: TGTGCCAGCAGTGGTAGAGACGGAGATACGCAGTATTTT.

In its sample, this clone was seen once. The chain uses TRBV27 and TRBJ2-5; the D gene is possibly TRBD2 (6 bases). The V end lost 5 bases, the J end lost 2 bases, and 18 bases lay between the germline ends. Germline loops: CDR1 MNHEY, CDR2 SMNVEV (reference sequence). The CDR3 contains 16 residues. The DNA for the CDR3 is TGTGCCAGCAGTACACTCGCCGGGAGAACACAAGAGACCCAGTACTTC. Its protein product is CASSTLAGRTQETQYF.

This clone was seen just once. This sequence joins TRBV7-6 and TRBJ1-4; D perhaps matches TRBD1 (6 bases). Trimming shortened V by 5 bases and J by 0 bases, and 10 bases separated the two germline ends. Germline CDR1 is SGHVS and CDR2 is FNYEAQ. CDR3 size: 15 residues. CDR3 bases: TGTGCCAGCAGCGCAAGGGGGTCAACTAATGAAAAACTGTTTTTT. Encoded protein: CASSARGSTNEKLFF.

The chain is built from TRBV19 and TRBJ2-7, with D unresolved. This CDR3 spans 16 amino acids. Trimming took 8 bases from V and 2 from J, leaving 22 bases between them. CDR1 and CDR2 (germline): LNHDA, SQIVND (reference sequence). Here the CDR3 reads CASSRTLLLGPYEQYF. The CDR3 DNA reads as TGTGCCAGTTCAAGGACGTTGTTGTTAGGGCCCTACGAGCAGTACTTC. Based on the CDR3 plus reference TRBV19 and TRBJ2-7, the full variable domain is DGGITQSPKYLFRKEGQNVTLSCEQNLNHDAMYWYRQDPGQGLRLIYYSQIVNDFQKGDIAEGYSVSREKKESFPLTVTSAQKNPTAFYLCASSRTLLLGPYEQYFGPGTRLTVT.

This clone was seen only a few times. V gene TRBV29-1 combines with J gene TRBJ2-7; D perhaps matches TRBD1 (6 bases). The CDR3 is 13 amino acids. The V gene lost 7 bases and the J gene lost 5 bases, with 18 bases spanning the gap. CDR1 and CDR2 (germline): SQVTM, ANQGSEA. The CDR3 here is CSAIPTGFHEQYF. The CDR3 bases are TGCAGCGCCATCCCGACAGGATTCCACGAGCAGTACTTC.

The table lists this clone with a count of one. CDR3: CSADGGSYNEQFF. CDR3 nucleotides: TGCAGCGCTGATGGGGGCTCCTACAATGAGCAGTTCTTC. The gene calls are TRBV29-1 and TRBJ2-1; D may be TRBD1 or TRBD2 (5 bases each). The CDR3 consists of 13 residues. Germline CDR1 is SQVTM and CDR2 is ANQGSEA. Trimming cost V 7 bases and J 0 bases, with 10 bases left between them.

This chain links TRBV29-1 with TRBJ2-1; 8 bases agree with TRBD2. CDR1 and CDR2 (germline): SQVTM, ANQGSEA. This CDR3 has 16 residues. The V gene end was trimmed by 4 bases and the J gene end by 5 bases; junction bases not matched to a gene: 13. CDR3 sequence: CSVAQRERYLDNEQFF. CDR3 nucleotide sequence: TGCAGCGTTGCCCAGCGGGAGCGCTACCTGGACAATGAGCAGTTCTTC.

CDR3 loop: CASSPRTGHPEQYF. The CDR3 DNA follows: TGTGCCAGCAGCCCTCGGACAGGGCACCCCGAGCAGTACTTC. The rearrangement joins TRBV5-6 to TRBJ2-7; 8 bases match TRBD1. The CDR3 sequence is 14 residues long. Germline CDR1 is SGHDT and CDR2 is YYEEEE. V dropped 4 bases and J dropped 6; count of bases not matched to a gene: 9.

There are a few counts of this clone. The V gene is TRBV7-9, the J gene TRBJ2-7; tentatively, D is TRBD1 or TRBD2 (6 bases each). Germline CDR1 is SEHNR and CDR2 is FQNEAQ (reference sequence). With 2 bases removed from V and 5 bases from J, the gap between germline ends came to 10 bases. The CDR3 is 13 amino acids. CDR3 DNA sequence: TGTGCCAGCAGCTTACCGGGGGCGGACGAGCAGTACTTC. Translating gives CASSLPGADEQYF.

The rearrangement joins TRBV28 to TRBJ2-7; 11 bases are a match to TRBD1. From germline, CDR1 is MDHEN and CDR2 SYDVKM. V shed 4 bases, J shed 5 bases, and the junction held 10 bases outside the gene matches. The CDR3 runs to 16 residues. CDR3 bases: TGTGCCAGCAGTTCTCCCGGGACAGGGGGTTATGACGAGCAGTACTTC. It specifies CASSSPGTGGYDEQYF.

Comments on this clone: Other nucleotide sequences from this sample produce the same CDR3. CDR3 bases: TGTGCCAGCAGCGTAGCGGGGGGATTAAGGAATGAGCAGTTCTTC. Its translation is CASSVAGGLRNEQFF. The chain has TRBV9 and TRBJ2-1; 7 nucleotides align to TRBD2. This CDR3 contains 15 residues. Looked up from germline, CDR1 is SGDLS and CDR2 is YYNGEE. Trimming at V came to 0 bases and at J to 7 bases, leaving 7 bases not matched to a gene.

The chain has TRBV6-5 and TRBJ2-7; possibly TRBD1 for D (6 bases). Germline CDR1 is MNHEY and CDR2 is SVGAGI. Between the trimmed V and J ends, which lost 5 bases and 2 bases, there was a span of 16 bases. The CDR3 consists of 15 residues. CDR3 DNA sequence: TGTGCCAGCAGTCCCGGGACAACTCCAGCCTACGAGCAGTACTTC. Translating gives CASSPGTTPAYEQYF.

This sequence joins TRBV5-6 and TRBJ2-1; D is unresolved. This CDR3 is built from 12 residues. Germline V gene lookup returns CDR1 SGHDT and CDR2 YYEEEE. V lost 4 bases and J 7 bases, leaving 9 bases between the germline ends. The CDR3 protein is CASSHMGNEQFF. The DNA of the CDR3 is TGTGCCAGCAGCCATATGGGAAATGAGCAGTTCTTC.

As to this clone: The same CDR3 is also encoded by other DNA sequences in this sample. The chain links TRBV29-1 to TRBJ2-1; D remains ambiguous. The ends were cut back, 1 base at V and 6 bases at J, with 4 bases in the middle. CDR3 length: 11 amino acids. Germline V gene data show CDR1 as SQVTM and CDR2 as ANQGSEA. This chain's CDR3 is CSVEAGNEQFF. CDR3 coding DNA: TGCAGCGTTGAAGCTGGCAATGAGCAGTTCTTC.

This clone was detected once. The chain has TRBV19 and TRBJ2-3, with D possibly TRBD1 on 6 matching bases. This CDR3 contains 14 residues. Looked up from germline, CDR1 is LNHDA and CDR2 is SQIVND (reference sequence). The V end lost 3 bases, the J end lost 6 bases, and 13 bases lay between the germline ends. The CDR3 nucleotides are TGTGCCAGTAGTATGTTCAGGGGCTTCGATACGCAGTATTTT. It translates to CASSMFRGFDTQYF.

The CDR3 DNA is TGTGCCAGCAGCTTAGGGGGCAGGCCCTACGAGCAGTACTTC. Amino acids: CASSLGGRPYEQYF. The chain is built from TRBV7-9 and TRBJ2-7; D possibly corresponds to TRBD1 (5 bases). The germline V gene has CDR1 SEHNR and CDR2 FQNEAQ (reference sequence). Trimming shortened V by 1 base and J by 2 bases, and 9 bases separated the two germline ends. The CDR3 has 14 residues.

This chain links TRBV30 with TRBJ2-2; tentative D call: TRBD2 (6 bases). The CDR3 loop spans 16 amino acids. CDR1 and CDR2 (germline): GTSNPN, SVGIG (reference sequence). Trimming pared 4 bases from V and 0 bases from J, leaving 15 bases between. CDR3 coding DNA: TGTGCCTGGACCTTCCCTTTAGCGGCGAACACCGGGGAGCTGTTTTTT. It codes for CAWTFPLAANTGELFF.

The rearrangement uses TRBV9 and TRBJ2-7; D is possibly TRBD2 (5 bases). Germline V gene data show CDR1 as SGDLS and CDR2 as YYNGEE. The V end lost 2 bases, the J end lost 3 bases, and 9 bases lay between the germline ends. The CDR3 contains 13 residues. CDR3: CASSVGRDYEQYF. The CDR3 DNA sequence: TGTGCCAGCAGCGTTGGCCGGGACTACGAGCAGTACTTC. Full variable domain (missing parts from reference TRBV9 and TRBJ2-7): DSGVTQTPKHLITATGQRVTLRCSPRSGDLSVYWYQQSLDQGLQFLIQYYNGEERAKGNILERFSAQQFPDLHSELNLSSLELGDSALYFCASSVGRDYEQYFGPGTRLTVT.

This clone was recorded only once. J is TRBJ2-1 and V is TRBV7-9; weak D call: TRBD1 (6 bases). The V end was cut by 7 bases, the J end by 4 bases, with 20 bases between. This CDR3 is 16 amino acids long. Germline V gene sequence: CDR1 SEHNR, CDR2 FQNEAQ (reference sequence). CDR3 in DNA: TGTGCCAGCACCCCGGTTCAGGGGTCTTCGTACAATGAGCAGTTCTTC. It specifies CASTPVQGSSYNEQFF.

This chain connects TRBV2 to TRBJ2-5, with TRBD1 identical over 7 bases. This CDR3 comprises 14 residues. The germline gives CDR1 SNHLY, CDR2 FYNNEI. V trimming: 6 bases; J trimming: 5 bases; junction bases outside the gene matches: 9. The DNA for the CDR3 is TGTGCCAGCAGGAGGGGCAGGGGGTTTGAGACCCAGTACTTC. Translated: CASRRGRGFETQYF.

This clone was recorded only once. This chain connects TRBV5-6 to TRBJ2-7, with D possibly TRBD2 on 5 matching bases. This CDR3 comprises 13 residues. Germline V gene sequence: CDR1 SGHDT, CDR2 YYEEEE. V lost 4 bases, J lost 3 bases, and 11 bases lay in between. DNA for the CDR3: TGTGCCAGCAGCCCAGACGGGGACTACGAGCAGTACTTC. Its protein is CASSPDGDYEQYF.

The chain combines TRBV6-5 with TRBJ1-1; TRBD1 matches 9 bases. From germline, CDR1 is MNHEY and CDR2 SVGAGI. The CDR3 has 14 amino acids. Trimming at V came to 1 base and at J to 7 bases, leaving 4 bases not matched to a gene. The CDR3 here is CASSYLGQGYEAFF. CDR3 DNA: TGTGCCAGCAGTTACTTGGGACAGGGTTATGAAGCTTTCTTT.